A selection of T cell receptor beta chains follows, all from one sample in a study of T cells in Graves' hyperthyroidism and ophthalmopathy. TCRdb re-called the multiplex PCR reads with MiXCR, one entry per CDR3 protein. The sample records about 840,000 distinct CDR3 sequences, approximately 40% being singletons. The sequenced material came from blood. Receptor source: a man younger than 35 with Graves' hyperthyroidism. Both conserved end residues are part of each CDR3. Each record gives: V gene, J gene, CDR3 protein.

V: TRBV5-1; J: TRBJ2-5; CDR3: CASSFRGSQETQYF
V: TRBV7-8; J: TRBJ1-2; CDR3: CASSQDRTDPRGYTF
V: TRBV7-3; J: TRBJ1-1; CDR3: CASSSFQGTEAFF
V: TRBV11-2; J: TRBJ1-1; CDR3: CASRGTALMNTEAFF
V: TRBV5-1; J: TRBJ1-4; CDR3: CASRDNNEKLFF
V: TRBV6-5; J: TRBJ1-4; CDR3: CASSYAPGIHEKLFF
V: TRBV20-1; J: TRBJ2-7; CDR3: CSARDSFSGEQYF
V: TRBV2; J: TRBJ1-5; CDR3: CASSGEEYSNQPQHF
V: TRBV19; J: TRBJ1-1; CDR3: CASTRGGADEAFF
V: TRBV20-1; J: TRBJ2-5; CDR3: CSGREIFRQETQYF
V: TRBV20-1; J: TRBJ1-4; CDR3: CSASGWAEKLFF
V: TRBV12-3/TRBV12-4; J: TRBJ1-5; CDR3: CASRSGTGLNQPQHF
V: TRBV6-6; J: TRBJ1-1; CDR3: CASSPHMNTEAFF
V: TRBV2; J: TRBJ2-5; CDR3: CASSESWRETQYF
V: TRBV5-1; J: TRBJ2-7; CDR3: CATSSLGSYEQYF
V: TRBV6-5; J: TRBJ1-6; CDR3: CASSQGTGGYNSPLHF
V: TRBV10-3; J: TRBJ1-5; CDR3: CASRDEGQRNQPQHF
V: TRBV14; J: TRBJ1-4; CDR3: CASSKGQGVLGKLFF
V: TRBV29-1; J: TRBJ2-5; CDR3: CSFASGGQETQYF
V: TRBV5-5; J: TRBJ1-1; CDR3: CASSLVEGEAFF
V: TRBV29-1; J: TRBJ1-2; CDR3: CSVDGDGGTVYGYTF
V: TRBV28; J: TRBJ2-5; CDR3: CASNGLREGPVQETQYF